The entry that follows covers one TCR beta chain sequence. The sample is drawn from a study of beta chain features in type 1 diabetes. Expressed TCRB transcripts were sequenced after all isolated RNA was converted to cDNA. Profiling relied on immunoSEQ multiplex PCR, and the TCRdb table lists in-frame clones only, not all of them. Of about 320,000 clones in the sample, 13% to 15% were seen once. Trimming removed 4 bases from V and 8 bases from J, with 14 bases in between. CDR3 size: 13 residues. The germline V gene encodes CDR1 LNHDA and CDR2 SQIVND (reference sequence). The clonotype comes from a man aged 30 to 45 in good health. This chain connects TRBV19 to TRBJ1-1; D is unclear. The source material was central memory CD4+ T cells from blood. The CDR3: CASSNFGRDEAFF. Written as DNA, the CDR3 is TGTGCCAGTAGTAATTTCGGCAGAGACGAAGCTTTCTTT.